This T cell receptor beta chain was identified in a study of cytomegalovirus exposure and HLA in healthy donors. The PCR used 60 Vbeta and 13 Jbeta primers. Here immunoSEQ multiplex PCR was the method, and the copy in TCRdb shows in-frame clones only, minus some. The sample records 160,000 or so clones, roughly four fifths being singletons. The germline V gene encodes CDR1 MGHRA and CDR2 YSYEKL. There are 16 residues in the CDR3. V dropped 6 bases and J dropped 4 bases, with 21 bases sitting between them. This chain connects TRBV4-1 to TRBJ1-2, with a possible D match to TRBD1 (5 bases). Specimen: PBMCs. The receptor's source is a woman aged 18-29 years in good health and CMV-seropositive. This CDR3 is CASRRQGMNTAYGYTF. CDR3 nucleotides: TGCGCCAGCAGGCGGCAGGGCATGAATACGGCCTATGGCTACACCTTC.